The entry below gives a single T cell receptor beta chain sequence along with its context. Original processing methods: Researchers report that nucleated cell counts were estimated from reference gene primer amplification. TCRdb's copy holds only in-frame clones and misses some; the assay was immunoSEQ multiplex PCR. That table is the source of V, J and clone size, and D and trimming were worked out from the DNA. The sample holds fewer than 200,000 clones, more than 75% seen once. Seattle's cohort entered during active infection and was followed longitudinally. These data belong to a study of blood T cell repertoires in COVID-19. Across the study: Acute-phase and convalescent COVID-19 samples originated in the United States, Italy and Spain. PBMCs, B-cell-depleted T cells, or T cells were the source of the cDNA or gDNA that made up the material.

This CDR3 has 16 amino acids. This chain uses TRBV21-1 with TRBJ2-7; the D call TRBD1 from the table was never checked on the DNA. TRBV21-1 is designated a pseudogene. This clonotype originated in a man aged 18 to 35 with COVID-19, enrolled during active disease. Source material: peripheral blood. CDR3 amino acids: CASSKGWTGDDYEQYF. In DNA form, the CDR3 reads TGTGCCAGCAGCAAAGGGTGGACAGGGGATGACTACGAGCAGTACTTC.